The 4 T cell receptor beta chains in this list originate from one sample, sequenced in a study of T-cell reconstitution after alpha-beta-depleted transplantation in children (dated by TCRdb to 2016 to 2018). What this sample's treatment or condition label stands for: allogeneic hematopoietic cell transplantation with graft depleted of TCRalphabeta T cells and CD19 B cells. Receptors were amplified or captured by PCR. Data came from an Illumina HiSeq 2500. To normalize quantification of the TCRbeta repertoire, the TCR libraries were built with molecular barcoding that relied on unique molecular identifiers. TCRdb's own reprocessing of the public reads used fastp at Q25 and MiXCR and kept productive beta chains. Every entry covers one CDR3 protein and lists the most common genes and DNA from its rows. The sample profile shows around 490,000 distinct CDR3 sequences; about an eighth of them were found once. The top ten hold less than 15% of the sample.

The material sequenced was PBMCs, mostly from graft donor cells, taken 180 days after TCRalphabeta/CD19-depleted stem cell transplant. All receptors come from a female patient younger than 10 who had a stem cell transplant for aplastic anemia, so the T cells may come from the graft donor.

This clonotype has more than one count but fewer than ten. The chain joins TRBV25-1 to TRBJ2-7, with D possibly being TRBD1 (5 bases). Trimming pared 1 base from V and 5 bases from J, leaving 12 bases between. CDR1 MGHDK and CDR2 SYGVNS come from the germline V gene. The CDR3 covers 14 residues. The DNA for the CDR3 is TGTGCCAGCAGTGAATTCCGCCAGGGCGACGAGCAGTACTTC. Translating gives CASSEFRQGDEQYF.

This chain connects TRBV7-2 to TRBJ2-3; tentative D call: TRBD2 (5 bases). V shed 5 bases and J shed 0 bases, with 12 bases lying between them. CDR3 length: 15 amino acids. Germline V gene sequence: CDR1 SGHTA, CDR2 FQGNSA. Here the CDR3 DNA reads TGTGCCAGCAGCCTCGGGATCGGTAGCACAGATACGCAGTATTTT. It translates to CASSLGIGSTDTQYF.

V gene TRBV6-5 combines with J gene TRBJ2-5, with TRBD2 identical over 11 bases. Germline lookup yields CDR1 MNHEY and CDR2 SVGAGI. V was clipped by 2 bases and J by 5 bases; unmatched bases: 7. This CDR3 region has 16 residues. CDR3 protein: CASSYLSGRASETQYF. CDR3 bases: TGTGCCAGCAGTTACCTTAGCGGGAGGGCCAGCGAGACCCAGTACTTC.

The sample holds a few counts of this clonotype. In nucleotides, the CDR3 is TGTGCCAGCAGCCCCGGCAACGCGAACACCGGGGAGCTGTTTTTT. Its translation is CASSPGNANTGELFF. The chain couples TRBV12-3 or TRBV12-4 to TRBJ2-2; D is unclear. The CDR3 length is 15 residues. Deletions cut 6 bases from V and 0 bases from J, with 11 bases between.